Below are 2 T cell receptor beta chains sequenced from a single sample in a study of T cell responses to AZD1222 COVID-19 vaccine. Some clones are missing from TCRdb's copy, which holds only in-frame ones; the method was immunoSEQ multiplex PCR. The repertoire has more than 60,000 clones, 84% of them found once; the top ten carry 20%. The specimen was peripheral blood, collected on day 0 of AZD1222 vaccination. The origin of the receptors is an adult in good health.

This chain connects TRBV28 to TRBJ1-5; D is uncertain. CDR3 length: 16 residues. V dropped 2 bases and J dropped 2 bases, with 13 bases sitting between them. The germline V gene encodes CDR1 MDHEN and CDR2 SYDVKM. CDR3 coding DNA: TGTGCCAGCAGTTTACTGGGTTTTTGGGGCAATCAGCCCCAGCATTTT. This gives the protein CASSLLGFWGNQPQHF.

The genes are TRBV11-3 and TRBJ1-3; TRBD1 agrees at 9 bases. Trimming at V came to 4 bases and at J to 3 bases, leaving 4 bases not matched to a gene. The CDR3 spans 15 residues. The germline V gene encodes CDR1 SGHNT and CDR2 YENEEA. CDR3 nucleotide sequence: TGTGCCAGCAGCTCACAGGGGGCGAGTGGAAACACCATATATTTT. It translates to CASSSQGASGNTIYF.